This T cell receptor (beta chain) was found in a study of T cells in Graves' hyperthyroidism and ophthalmopathy. Study observations and caveats: Ophthalmopathy prediction by the model preceded onset by a median about 6.8 months.

Stable disease denoted Graves' hyperthyroidism without ophthalmopathy progression within 18 months. Isolation of PBMCs was performed on around 9.3 ml fresh peripheral blood. Authors of the study amplified TCR beta CDR3 regions from RNA transcripts. The HTBI set primed first-round TCR CDR3 RT-PCR. Each CDR3 protein is one row after TCRdb ran MiXCR on the multiplex PCR reads. The sample yields around 720,000 distinct CDR3 sequences, 30% to 40% seen once. The CDR3 spans 15 residues. Germline CDR1 SNHLY, CDR2 FYNNEI. With respect to this clonotype: The antigen is unknown. Compared with germline, one end of the junction differs, possibly owing to a read error.

This clonotype was obtained from a woman between 35 and 50 years old with Graves' hyperthyroidism. The chain has TRBV2 and TRBJ2-7; the D is unclear. Sample: blood. In nucleotides, the CDR3 is TGTGCCAGCAGTTGGAAGACCGCGAGGTCCTACGAGCAGCACTTC. It is translated as CASSWKTARSYEQHF.